The rows below give T cell receptor beta chains drawn from one sample of a study of patients and donors after allogeneic stem cell transplantation. MiXCR was run by TCRdb on the RT-PCR reads, yielding one entry per CDR3 protein. The repertoire holds about a million distinct CDR3 sequences, with roughly 18% as singletons. The sequenced material came from blood, either unsorted or a sorted T cell fraction (not recorded which). Receptor source: a human donor who was either an allogeneic HSCT recipient or a stem cell or donor lymphocyte infusion donor (not recorded which). It is not recorded whose cells these are; they may come from a transplant donor. Each CDR3 is given with its conserved first and last residue. D genes are given only for firm matches. Rows may omit the clone size; those that give it use once, few, many or a size class.

abundance | j_gene | d_gene | v_gene | CDR3nt | CDR3aa
few | TRBJ2-7 | - | TRBV7-9 | TGTGCCAGCAGCTTAGTGGTGGGCTTCGAGCAGTACTTC | CASSLVVGFEQYF
few | TRBJ1-5 | TRBD1 | TRBV20-1 | TGCAGTGCTGCCGGGACAGGAGGATATCAGCCCCAGCATTTT | CSAAGTGGYQPQHF
- | TRBJ2-7 | - | TRBV6-5 | TGTGCCAGCAGTTACTCGATGTCCCGACTCGACTACGAGCAGTACTTC | CASSYSMSRLDYEQYF
- | TRBJ1-2 | - | TRBV20-1 | TGCAGTGCCCCCGGGACGGCCTTCAGCTATGGCTACACCTTC | CSAPGTAFSYGYTF
- | TRBJ2-1 | TRBD2 | TRBV5-1 | TGCGCCAGCAGCTTGATGGTAGCGGGAGGGCCCTACAATGAGCAGTTCTTC | CASSLMVAGGPYNEQFF
few | TRBJ2-7 | TRBD2 | TRBV3-1 | TGTGCCAGCAGCCCCACTAGCGGGGCCCCCTACGAGCAGTACTTC | CASSPTSGAPYEQYF
few | TRBJ2-3 | TRBD2 | TRBV3-1 | TGTGCCAGCAGCCAAGTAATTTTGGGGACTAGCGGGACATTGGGAGATACGCAGTATTTT | CASSQVILGTSGTLGDTQYF
few | TRBJ1-1 | TRBD1 | TRBV11-2 | TGTGCCAGCAGCTTATGGGCAGGGGGAAGAGTTACCGCGGGGACTGAAGCTTTCTTT | CASSLWAGGRVTAGTEAFF
- | TRBJ2-7 | TRBD1 | TRBV20-1 | TGCAGTGCTAAAGCGCCCGGACAGGGGGTGAACGAGCAGTACTTC | CSAKAPGQGVNEQYF
- | TRBJ1-1 | - | TRBV24-1 | TGTGCCACCAGTGCCACCGGAAGCGTCAAGGGAGCTTTCTTT | CATSATGSVKGAFF
few | TRBJ1-5 | - | TRBV20-1 | TGCAGTGCGAGGGGGGTTATAGGAGGACCGATGAATCAGCCCCAGCATTTT | CSARGVIGGPMNQPQHF
- | TRBJ2-5 | TRBD2 | TRBV9 | TGTGCCAGCAGCGGGTCTAGCGGGAGGGACGAGACCCAGTACTTC | CASSGSSGRDETQYF
- | TRBJ1-5 | TRBD1 | TRBV20-1 | TGCAGTGCCCTAGGTCCCGGGACAGATTATAGCAATCAGCCCCAGCATTTT | CSALGPGTDYSNQPQHF
few | TRBJ1-1 | - | TRBV7-8 | TGTGCCAGCAGCTCTCGCAGGGGATGGACTGAAGCTTTCTTT | CASSSRRGWTEAFF
- | TRBJ1-1 | TRBD1 | TRBV5-1 | TGCGCCAGCACCCCGAGGGGGACAGATAACACTGAAGCTTTCTTT | CASTPRGTDNTEAFF
- | TRBJ2-2 | TRBD1 | TRBV5-1 | TGCGCCAGCAGCTCCCACGGGACAGGGGGCACCGGGGAGCTGTTTTTT | CASSSHGTGGTGELFF
- | TRBJ1-3 | TRBD1 | TRBV20-1 | TGCAGTGCTTGCCGGGACAGACTTTACTCTGGAAACACCATATATTTT | CSACRDRLYSGNTIYF
many | TRBJ2-7 | - | TRBV12-3/TRBV12-4 | TGCGCCAGCAGCTTGACAGGCTCCTACGAGCAGTACTTC | CASSLTGSYEQYF
few | TRBJ1-1 | - | TRBV20-1 | TGCAGTGCTAGAGCGGGACATTTAATGAACACTGAAGCTTTCTTT | CSARAGHLMNTEAFF
- | TRBJ1-5 | TRBD1 | TRBV20-1 | TGCAGTGCTACCCTACAGGGGAGCAATCAGCCCCAGCATTTT | CSATLQGSNQPQHF
few | TRBJ2-2 | - | TRBV12-3/TRBV12-4 | TGTGCCAGCAGTTTCCCCAACAGGGACACCGGGGAGCTGTTTTTT | CASSFPNRDTGELFF
- | TRBJ1-1 | - | TRBV20-1 | TGCAGTCCTCCGGGAGCCACCTTCGAAGCTTTCTTT | CSPPGATFEAFF
- | TRBJ1-1 | - | TRBV18 | TGTGCCAGCTCACCTCAGATTAACACTGAAGCTTTCTTT | CASSPQINTEAFF
- | TRBJ1-4 | - | TRBV6-1 | TGTGCCAGCATCCCAGGGGTAGCAACTAATGAAAAACTGTTTTTT | CASIPGVATNEKLFF